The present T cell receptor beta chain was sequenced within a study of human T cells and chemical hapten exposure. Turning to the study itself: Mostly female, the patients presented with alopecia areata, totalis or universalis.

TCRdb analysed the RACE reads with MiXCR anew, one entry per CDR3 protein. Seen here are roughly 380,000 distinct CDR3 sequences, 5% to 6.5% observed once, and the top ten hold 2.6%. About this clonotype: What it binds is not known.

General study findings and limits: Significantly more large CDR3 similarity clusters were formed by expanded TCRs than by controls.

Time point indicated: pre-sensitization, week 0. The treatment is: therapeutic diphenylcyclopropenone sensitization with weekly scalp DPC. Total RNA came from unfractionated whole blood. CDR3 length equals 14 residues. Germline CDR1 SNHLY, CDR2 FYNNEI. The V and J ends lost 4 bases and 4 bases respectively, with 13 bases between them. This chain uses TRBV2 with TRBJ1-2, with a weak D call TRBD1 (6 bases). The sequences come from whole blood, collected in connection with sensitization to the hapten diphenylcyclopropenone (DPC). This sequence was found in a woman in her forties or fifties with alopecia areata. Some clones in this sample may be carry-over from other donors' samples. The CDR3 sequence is CASSVQGGGYGYTF. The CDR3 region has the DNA TGTGCCAGCAGTGTACAGGGTGGCGGCTATGGCTACACCTTC.